The 8 T cell receptor beta chains below come from one sample, sequenced in a study of CD8+CD57+ T cells in acquired aplastic anemia. Genomic DNA provided the template from which TCR beta VDJ and CDR3 profiles were obtained. Using its own MiXCR run on the reads, TCRdb lists one record per CDR3 protein. The sample yields more than 150,000 distinct CDR3 sequences, 46% seen once. Sequencing was done on a sample of sorted CD4+, CD8+, or CD8+CD57+ T cells (not recorded which) from PBMCs. These receptors originate from a human donor in good health.

This clonotype was detected many times. The chain uses TRBV6-1 and TRBJ2-7; D remains unclear. V was clipped by 8 bases and J by 4 bases, with 12 bases between them. The CDR3 contains 12 residues. CDR1 is MNHNS, CDR2 SASEGT, per germline. This chain's CDR3 is CASLAGAYEQYF. The CDR3, as DNA: TGTGCCAGCTTGGCAGGAGCATACGAGCAGTACTTC.

The sample holds many counts of this clonotype. Here the CDR3 reads CASSLMGTGRETQYF. For the CDR3, the DNA is TGTGCCAGCAGCTTAATGGGGACAGGGCGGGAGACCCAGTACTTC. The chain recombines TRBV7-2 with TRBJ2-5, with 9 bases aligning to TRBD1. Germline V gives CDR1 SGHTA, CDR2 FQGNSA. The CDR3 loop spans 15 amino acids. The J segment lost 5 bases and the V segment lost 2 bases, leaving 6 bases of the junction unmatched.

This clonotype was seen more than once but under ten times. This chain connects TRBV15 to TRBJ1-1, with 8 positions matching TRBD1. Germline values: CDR1 LNHNV, CDR2 YYDKDF (reference sequence). J was trimmed by 3 bases and V by 3 bases; bases with no gene match: 6. The CDR3 has 15 amino acids. CDR3 sequence reads: CATSSVRTGYTEAFF. DNA of the CDR3: TGTGCCACCAGCAGCGTGCGGACAGGGTACACTGAAGCTTTCTTT.

This clonotype appeared many times. The chain couples TRBV5-8 to TRBJ2-7; D call uncertain. CDR1 is SGHTS and CDR2 is YDEGEE in the germline V gene. This CDR3 has 13 residues. V dropped 0 bases and J dropped 0 bases, with 4 bases sitting between them. CDR3 region: CASSLDYSYEQYF. The CDR3, as DNA: TGTGCCAGCAGCTTGGACTACTCCTACGAGCAGTACTTC.

This clonotype was seen once. At one of its ends the junction is not consistent with the germline gene, which may arise from a read error. This sequence joins TRBV3-1 and TRBJ1-1; D not certain. The CDR3 covers 14 residues. Germline V gene lookup returns CDR1 LGHDT and CDR2 YNNKEL (reference sequence). The CDR3 region is CAGSQKAALGEAFF. CDR3 sequence (DNA): TGTGCCGGCAGCCAAAAGGCGGCTCTAGGTGAAGCTTTCTTT.

This clonotype occurred many times. The J gene is TRBJ1-1, the V gene TRBV6-2 or TRBV6-3, with D uncertain. Trimming pared 6 bases from V and 4 bases from J, leaving 18 bases between. The germline V gene has CDR1 MNHEY and CDR2 SVGEGT. This CDR3 has 15 amino acids. CDR3 in DNA: TGTGCCAGCAGCCAGCGCCAGAGAAGAGGCACTGAAGCTTTCTTT. Encoded protein: CASSQRQRRGTEAFF.

This clonotype was counted between two and nine times. The chain joins TRBV3-1 to TRBJ2-1; D perhaps matches TRBD2 (6 bases). The V gene lost 1 base and the J gene lost 7 bases, with 11 bases spanning the gap. The germline V gene has CDR1 LGHDT and CDR2 YNNKEL (reference sequence). This CDR3 has 14 residues. CDR3 bases: TGTGCCAGCAGCCAAGCCGGGAGACGTAATGAGCAGTTCTTC. Its translation: CASSQAGRRNEQFF.

This clonotype has at least ten counts. V and J are TRBV14 and TRBJ2-6, with a weak D call TRBD2 (5 bases). The CDR3 is 15 residues long. With 4 bases removed from V and 0 bases from J, the gap between germline ends came to 7 bases. The germline V gene has CDR1 SGHDN and CDR2 FVKESK. CDR3 amino acids: CASSPGNSGANVLTF. Here the CDR3 DNA reads TGTGCCAGCAGCCCGGGGAACTCTGGGGCCAACGTCCTGACTTTC.